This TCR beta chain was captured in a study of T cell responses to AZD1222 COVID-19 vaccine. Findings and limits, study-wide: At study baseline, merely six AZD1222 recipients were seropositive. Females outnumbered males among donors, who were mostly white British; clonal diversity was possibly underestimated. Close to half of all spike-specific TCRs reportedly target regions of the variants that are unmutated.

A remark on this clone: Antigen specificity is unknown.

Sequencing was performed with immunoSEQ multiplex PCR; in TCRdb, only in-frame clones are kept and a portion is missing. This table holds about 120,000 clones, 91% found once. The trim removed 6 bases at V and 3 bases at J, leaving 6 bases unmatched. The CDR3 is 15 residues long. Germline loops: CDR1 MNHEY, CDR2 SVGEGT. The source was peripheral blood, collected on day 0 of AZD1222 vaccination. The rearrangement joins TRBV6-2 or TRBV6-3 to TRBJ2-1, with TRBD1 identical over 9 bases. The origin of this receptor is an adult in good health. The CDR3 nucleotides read TGTGCCAGCAGACCTCGGGACAGGGACTACAATGAGCAGTTCTTC. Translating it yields CASRPRDRDYNEQFF.